Listed below are T cell receptor beta chains from one sample, sequenced in a study of T cells in Graves' hyperthyroidism and ophthalmopathy. From the multiplex PCR reads, TCRdb called clonotypes with MiXCR, one entry per CDR3 protein. This sample has under 450,000 distinct CDR3 sequences, with roughly 13% found just once. The sample comprised blood. These receptors were collected from a man aged 25-45 years with Graves' hyperthyroidism that later progressed to Graves' ophthalmopathy. Each CDR3 is given with its conserved first and last residue. The D gene is left open where the match is weak. Only part of the rows carry a size: once, few, many, or a class if the clone is expanded.

few,TRBJ2-1,TRBD2,16,TRBV5-1,TGCGCCAGCAGCTTGTTACCGGGACTAGCGGAGTCTGAGCAGTTCTTC,CASSLLPGLAESEQFF
.,TRBJ2-6,.,14,TRBV28,TGTGCCAGCAGCCGCCCCGGGGGGGCCAACGTCCTGACTTTC,CASSRPGGANVLTF
many,TRBJ2-7,TRBD2,15,TRBV12-3/TRBV12-4,TGTGCCAGCAGCCCCGGAGCGGGGGTGTCCTACGAGCAGTACTTC,CASSPGAGVSYEQYF
.,TRBJ1-1,.,14,TRBV15,TGTGCCACCAGCAGAGATCGGGGGGGGACCGGAGCTTTCTTT,CATSRDRGGTGAFF
.,TRBJ2-7,TRBD2,14,TRBV7-2,TGTGCCAGCAGCTTAGAGCGGGGGGGCTACGAGCAGTACTTC,CASSLERGGYEQYF
once,TRBJ1-5,.,13,TRBV10-1,TGCGCCAGCCCTTCCCAACGACGGCACCATCAGCATTTT,CASPSQRRHHQHF
few,TRBJ2-1,.,13,TRBV6-4,TGTGCCAGCAGTGACTCTTGGGGGAATGAGCAGTTCTTC,CASSDSWGNEQFF
few,TRBJ1-2,.,16,TRBV7-9,TGTGCCAGCAGCTTATACCCCGCCAGTAGTTCCTATGGCTACACCTTC,CASSLYPASSSYGYTF
many,TRBJ2-3,.,15,TRBV2,TGTGCCAGCGGAAAAAAACGGGGGCCCACAGATACGCAGTATTTT,CASGKKRGPTDTQYF
few,TRBJ1-6,.,14,TRBV5-1,TGCGCCAGCAGCTCTCAGGGGTATAATTCACCCCTCCACTTT,CASSSQGYNSPLHF
.,TRBJ2-1,TRBD1,15,TRBV6-2/TRBV6-3,TGTGCCAGCAGTTACACGGACAGGGGTTGGAATGAGCAGTTCTTC,CASSYTDRGWNEQFF
many,TRBJ2-3,.,12,TRBV9,TGTGCCAGCAGTGACAACACAGATACGCAGTATTTT,CASSDNTDTQYF
.,TRBJ1-4,.,16,TRBV5-1,TGCGCCAGCAGCTTGTATCCGACCGCTGCTAATGAAAAACTGTTTTTT,CASSLYPTAANEKLFF
few,TRBJ2-5,.,13,TRBV12-3/TRBV12-4,TGTGCCAGCAGTTTGAGTTCTCGAGAGACCCAGTACTTC,CASSLSSRETQYF
.,TRBJ1-2,TRBD1,13,TRBV2,TGTGCCAGCAAGGGACAGGGGAACTATGGCTACACCTTC,CASKGQGNYGYTF
few,TRBJ2-5,TRBD2,16,TRBV20-1,TGCAGTGCTAGAGCACCTTTGCGGGGGGGTGTAGAGACCCAGTACTTC,CSARAPLRGGVETQYF
many,TRBJ2-3,.,15,TRBV3-1,TGTGCCAGCAGCCAAGAATTGGGGACCACAGATACGCAGTATTTT,CASSQELGTTDTQYF
.,TRBJ2-1,.,12,TRBV6-1,TGTGCCAGCAGTCACCGTCCCTCTGAGCAGTTCTTC,CASSHRPSEQFF
few,TRBJ2-1,.,15,TRBV20-1,TGCAGTGCTAGTTTGGCGCCCAGCTCCTACAATGAGCAGTTCTTC,CSASLAPSSYNEQFF
.,TRBJ2-1,.,17,TRBV9,TGTGCCAGCAGCGTCCACTCGACTGTGAGCTCCTACAATGAGCAGTTCTTC,CASSVHSTVSSYNEQFF
.,TRBJ2-1,TRBD1,14,TRBV12-3/TRBV12-4,TGTGCCAGCAGTCCGGGACAGGAGGACAATGAGCAGTTCTTC,CASSPGQEDNEQFF
few,TRBJ2-3,TRBD2,16,TRBV9,TGTGCCAGCAGCGTAGAGAGCGGGGTTAGCACAGATACGCAGTATTTT,CASSVESGVSTDTQYF
many,TRBJ2-6,TRBD1,20,TRBV12-3/TRBV12-4,TGTGCCAGCAGTTTAGTATTGGGACAGGCGATGACATCTGGGGCCAACGTCCTGACTTTC,CASSLVLGQAMTSGANVLTF
many,TRBJ2-7,.,15,TRBV6-5,TGTGCCAGCAGTTACTCGGCGGCCCAGCGATACGAGCAGTACTTC,CASSYSAAQRYEQYF
few,TRBJ1-1,.,14,TRBV6-1,TGTGCCAGCAGCCAGAAAGACAGGAACACTGAAGCTTTCTTT,CASSQKDRNTEAFF
many,TRBJ2-1,TRBD2,15,TRBV2,TGTGCCAGCAGGGCGACTAGCGGGGGGAAAAATGAGCAGTTCTTC,CASRATSGGKNEQFF
once,TRBJ2-4,.,12,TRBV9,TGTGCCAGCAGCGTAGATGAAAACATTCAGTACTTC,CASSVDENIQYF
many,TRBJ1-5,.,15,TRBV6-1,TGTGCCAGCAGTGAACCTATGACCTGGCGGCAGCCCCAGCATTTT,CASSEPMTWRQPQHF
.,TRBJ2-7,.,15,TRBV6-1,TGTGCCAGCGCCTTAACGGCTTGGGGATCCTACGAGCAGTACTTC,CASALTAWGSYEQYF
.,TRBJ2-1,TRBD2,16,TRBV7-9,TGTGCCAGCAGCCGCAAGGGACTAGCAGCCTACAATGAGCAGTTCTTC,CASSRKGLAAYNEQFF
few,TRBJ2-3,.,16,TRBV7-9,TGTGCCAGCAGCCGTACTGATCACAACTCAGCAGATACGCAGTATTTT,CASSRTDHNSADTQYF
many,TRBJ2-7,.,12,TRBV28,TGTGCCAGCAGACCGGGCACCTACGAGCAGTACTTC,CASRPGTYEQYF
.,TRBJ1-4,TRBD1,18,TRBV20-1,TGCAGTGCTAGAGATTTGGCCCATTACTCGGACAGGGTCGGAAAACTGTTTTTT,CSARDLAHYSDRVGKLFF
.,TRBJ2-2,TRBD1,16,TRBV5-1,TGCGCCAGCAGTGATCCGGGACAGGGGGCCGGCGGGGAGCTGTTTTTT,CASSDPGQGAGGELFF
.,TRBJ2-2,.,14,TRBV24-1,TGTGCCACCAGTGTAGCAGGTGGTTCCGGGGAGCTGTTTTTT,CATSVAGGSGELFF
.,TRBJ1-2,.,12,TRBV28,TGTGCCAGCAGTTTATCAGGGTTCGGCTACACCTTC,CASSLSGFGYTF
.,TRBJ1-2,.,16,TRBV4-1,TGCGCCAGCAGCCAAGAAAGGGGGTGGGGGGGCCATGGCTACACCTTC,CASSQERGWGGHGYTF
many,TRBJ1-1,TRBD1,16,TRBV27,TGTGCCAGCAGTTTCAACCGACAGGGGGGGAACACTGAAGCTTTCTTT,CASSFNRQGGNTEAFF
few,TRBJ2-3,TRBD2,15,TRBV20-1,TGCAGTGCTAGAGATCCCCGGGGGGGAACAGATACGCAGTATTTT,CSARDPRGGTDTQYF
many,TRBJ1-1,.,14,TRBV7-2,TGTGCCAGCAGCGCTCACAGGGCGAACACTGAAGCTTTCTTT,CASSAHRANTEAFF
.,TRBJ2-2,.,14,TRBV10-3,TGTGCCATCAGGGGTCACTCGAACACCGGGGAGCTGTTTTTT,CAIRGHSNTGELFF